A selection of T cell receptor beta chains follows, all from one sample in a study of beta chain features in type 1 diabetes. Clones were sequenced by immunoSEQ multiplex PCR, and TCRdb holds only the in-frame ones, with some missing. Of 300,000 or so clones in the sample, roughly 13% were seen once. The material sequenced was naive CD4+ T cells from blood. These receptors originate from a man aged 25-40 years with type 1 diabetes. CDR3s include the opening cysteine and the closing phenylalanine or tryptophan. The order of the fields is D gene, clone size, J gene, V gene, CDR3 DNA, CDR3 protein. The D gene is left open where the match is weak. Rows may omit the clone size; those that give it use once, few, many or a size class.

d_gene: NA; abundance: NA; j_gene: TRBJ2-1; v_gene: TRBV19; CDR3nt: TGTGCCAGTAGTATTCGGCGGGAAAACAATGAGCAGTTCTTC; CDR3aa: CASSIRRENNEQFF
d_gene: TRBD1; abundance: few; j_gene: TRBJ2-7; v_gene: TRBV18; CDR3nt: TGTGCCAGCTCTCAGGACAGGGCTTTCTACGAGCAGTACTTC; CDR3aa: CASSQDRAFYEQYF
d_gene: TRBD1; abundance: NA; j_gene: TRBJ2-3; v_gene: TRBV4-1; CDR3nt: TGCGCCAGCAGACGGACAGGGTCTGATACGCAGTATTTT; CDR3aa: CASRRTGSDTQYF
d_gene: NA; abundance: few; j_gene: TRBJ2-1; v_gene: TRBV2; CDR3nt: TGTGCCAGCAGTGAGGGACCGGAGGGCGATGAGCAGTTCTTC; CDR3aa: CASSEGPEGDEQFF
d_gene: TRBD2; abundance: NA; j_gene: TRBJ2-6; v_gene: TRBV7-9; CDR3nt: TGTGCCAGCAGCGACCGCGGGAGTGGGTCTGGGGCCAACGTCCTGACTTTC; CDR3aa: CASSDRGSGSGANVLTF
d_gene: TRBD1; abundance: few; j_gene: TRBJ2-1; v_gene: TRBV12-5; CDR3nt: TGTGCTAGTGGTCCCGGGGACAGGGGGCGAGGGCAGTTCTTC; CDR3aa: CASGPGDRGRGQFF
d_gene: TRBD2; abundance: few; j_gene: TRBJ2-1; v_gene: TRBV7-9; CDR3nt: TGTGCCAGCAGCTTAGCGAGCGGGAGGGTTAATGAGCAGTTCTTC; CDR3aa: CASSLASGRVNEQFF
d_gene: NA; abundance: few; j_gene: TRBJ1-2; v_gene: TRBV5-4; CDR3nt: TGTGCCAGCAGCGACGGACTCTATGGCTACACCTTC; CDR3aa: CASSDGLYGYTF
d_gene: NA; abundance: NA; j_gene: TRBJ2-3; v_gene: TRBV6-1; CDR3nt: TGTGCCAGCAGTGAAGTTCTAGACTCTCACGGAGGGGATACGCAGTATTTT; CDR3aa: CASSEVLDSHGGDTQYF
d_gene: NA; abundance: NA; j_gene: TRBJ2-1; v_gene: TRBV20-1; CDR3nt: TGCAGTGCCACAGAGTACAATGAGCAGTTCTTC; CDR3aa: CSATEYNEQFF
d_gene: NA; abundance: few; j_gene: TRBJ1-2; v_gene: TRBV29-1; CDR3nt: TGCAGCGTTGAAGAGGCCAGGGTCGGAGGCTACACCTTC; CDR3aa: CSVEEARVGGYTF
d_gene: NA; abundance: NA; j_gene: TRBJ2-5; v_gene: TRBV5-1; CDR3nt: TGCGCCAGCAGCTTGGGGGCGCTACAAGAGACCCAGTACTTC; CDR3aa: CASSLGALQETQYF
d_gene: TRBD2; abundance: NA; j_gene: TRBJ2-3; v_gene: TRBV7-9; CDR3nt: TGTGCCAGCAGCTCGGGACTAGCGGGAGGGCCAGATACGCAGTATTTT; CDR3aa: CASSSGLAGGPDTQYF
d_gene: NA; abundance: NA; j_gene: TRBJ2-7; v_gene: TRBV11-2; CDR3nt: TGTGCCAGCAGCTTAGCCCAGGATTCCTACGAGCAGTACTTC; CDR3aa: CASSLAQDSYEQYF
d_gene: TRBD1; abundance: few; j_gene: TRBJ1-1; v_gene: TRBV5-1; CDR3nt: TGCGCCAGCAGCCCGGACAGGGCGAACACTGAAGCTTTCTTT; CDR3aa: CASSPDRANTEAFF
d_gene: NA; abundance: NA; j_gene: TRBJ2-5; v_gene: TRBV5-3; CDR3nt: TGTGCCAGAAGCCCCGGAGACCAAGAGACCCAGTACTTC; CDR3aa: CARSPGDQETQYF
d_gene: TRBD1; abundance: NA; j_gene: TRBJ1-5; v_gene: TRBV6-1; CDR3nt: TGTGCCAGCAGAGAAAGGACAGGGGGCGTGGGCAATCAGCCCCAGCATTTT; CDR3aa: CASRERTGGVGNQPQHF
d_gene: NA; abundance: few; j_gene: TRBJ1-2; v_gene: TRBV29-1; CDR3nt: TGCAGCGTTGAAGATCGGGTGGAGAGGGGGAGCAGAAAGGATGGCTACACCTTC; CDR3aa: CSVEDRVERGSRKDGYTF
d_gene: TRBD2; abundance: NA; j_gene: TRBJ2-7; v_gene: TRBV9; CDR3nt: TGTGCCAGCAGTGGGCCCACCGGACTAGCGACCTACGAGCAGTACTTC; CDR3aa: CASSGPTGLATYEQYF
d_gene: NA; abundance: NA; j_gene: TRBJ1-5; v_gene: TRBV28; CDR3nt: TGTGCCAGCAGTCAACAGGGAGTGACCCAGCCCCAGCATTTT; CDR3aa: CASSQQGVTQPQHF
d_gene: NA; abundance: few; j_gene: TRBJ1-5; v_gene: TRBV2; CDR3nt: TGTGCCAGCAGTGAATGGGGAGCAAATCAGCCCCAGCATTTT; CDR3aa: CASSEWGANQPQHF
d_gene: NA; abundance: NA; j_gene: TRBJ1-5; v_gene: TRBV7-9; CDR3nt: TGTGCCAGCAGTCAAGATGCTGCGACAGCTCCCCAGCATTTT; CDR3aa: CASSQDAATAPQHF
d_gene: NA; abundance: few; j_gene: TRBJ1-2; v_gene: TRBV7-9; CDR3nt: TGTGCCAGCAGGAAGGAGAATACGGAAGGCTACACCTTC; CDR3aa: CASRKENTEGYTF
d_gene: NA; abundance: few; j_gene: TRBJ1-2; v_gene: TRBV28; CDR3nt: TGTGCCTCCGCGGACTACAACTATGGCTACACCTTC; CDR3aa: CASADYNYGYTF
d_gene: TRBD1; abundance: few; j_gene: TRBJ2-3; v_gene: TRBV15; CDR3nt: TGTGCCACCAGCAGAGGTGGCAGGGGGAGCACAGATACGCAGTATTTT; CDR3aa: CATSRGGRGSTDTQYF
d_gene: TRBD2; abundance: NA; j_gene: TRBJ2-1; v_gene: TRBV4-2; CDR3nt: TGTGCCAGCAGCCAAGCACGTAGCGGGAACCTCAATGAGCAGTTCTTC; CDR3aa: CASSQARSGNLNEQFF
d_gene: TRBD2; abundance: NA; j_gene: TRBJ2-2; v_gene: TRBV10-3; CDR3nt: TGTGCCATCAGTGAGTCAGCTAGCGGGACGAACACCGGGGAGCTGTTTTTT; CDR3aa: CAISESASGTNTGELFF
d_gene: NA; abundance: few; j_gene: TRBJ1-2; v_gene: TRBV10-3; CDR3nt: TGTGCCATCAGTGTTGGGAGTAGTGACTATGGCTACACCTTC; CDR3aa: CAISVGSSDYGYTF
d_gene: NA; abundance: few; j_gene: TRBJ2-1; v_gene: TRBV5-1; CDR3nt: TGCGCCAGCAGCTTGGATCTAGCCGCGAGCTCCTACAATGAGCAGTTCTTC; CDR3aa: CASSLDLAASSYNEQFF
d_gene: NA; abundance: few; j_gene: TRBJ2-1; v_gene: TRBV9; CDR3nt: TGTGCCAGCAGCGTGGAGGAACAGCATGAGCAGTTCTTC; CDR3aa: CASSVEEQHEQFF
d_gene: NA; abundance: NA; j_gene: TRBJ2-7; v_gene: TRBV4-2; CDR3nt: TGTGCCAGCAGCCAAGGACTGCCCGACGAGCAGTACTTC; CDR3aa: CASSQGLPDEQYF
d_gene: TRBD2; abundance: NA; j_gene: TRBJ2-1; v_gene: TRBV7-2; CDR3nt: TGTGCCAGCAGCTTTGGACTAGCTGGGACGTACAATGAGCAGTTCTTC; CDR3aa: CASSFGLAGTYNEQFF
d_gene: NA; abundance: NA; j_gene: TRBJ2-1; v_gene: TRBV14; CDR3nt: TGTGCCAGCAGCCAATTGGGAGGCCGGAGCTCCTACAATGAGCAGTTCTTC; CDR3aa: CASSQLGGRSSYNEQFF
d_gene: NA; abundance: NA; j_gene: TRBJ2-7; v_gene: TRBV6-6; CDR3nt: TGTGCCAGCAGTCATAGCGGCTCCTACGAGCAGTACTTC; CDR3aa: CASSHSGSYEQYF
d_gene: TRBD1; abundance: NA; j_gene: TRBJ2-1; v_gene: TRBV7-2; CDR3nt: TGTGCCAGCAGGGGACAGGGTGGCTCCTACAATGAGCAGTTCTTC; CDR3aa: CASRGQGGSYNEQFF
d_gene: NA; abundance: few; j_gene: TRBJ1-5; v_gene: TRBV2; CDR3nt: TGTGCCAGCAGGAAGGGGGGGAATCAGCCCCAGCATTTT; CDR3aa: CASRKGGNQPQHF
d_gene: NA; abundance: NA; j_gene: TRBJ2-7; v_gene: TRBV4-2; CDR3nt: TGTGCCAGCAGCCACGGGGGTCTTACCTACGAGCAGTACTTC; CDR3aa: CASSHGGLTYEQYF
d_gene: NA; abundance: few; j_gene: TRBJ2-7; v_gene: TRBV6-5; CDR3nt: TGTGCCAGCAGGGCATACGGCGGGTCCTACGAGCAGTACTTC; CDR3aa: CASRAYGGSYEQYF
d_gene: TRBD2; abundance: NA; j_gene: TRBJ2-1; v_gene: TRBV4-1; CDR3nt: TGCGCCAGCAGCCGCACCCCTTTACTAGCGGATTACAATGAGCAGTTCTTC; CDR3aa: CASSRTPLLADYNEQFF
d_gene: TRBD2; abundance: NA; j_gene: TRBJ2-1; v_gene: TRBV15; CDR3nt: TGTGCCACCTCAGCGGGAGGGGCCTACAATGAGCAGTTCTTC; CDR3aa: CATSAGGAYNEQFF
d_gene: TRBD2; abundance: NA; j_gene: TRBJ2-2; v_gene: TRBV10-3; CDR3nt: TGTGCCATCAGTGCCCAGCGGGAGTTGCCCGGGGAGCTGTTTTTT; CDR3aa: CAISAQRELPGELFF
d_gene: TRBD1; abundance: NA; j_gene: TRBJ2-5; v_gene: TRBV7-3; CDR3nt: TGTGCCAGCAGCCCCACAGGGGAAGAGACCCAGTACTTC; CDR3aa: CASSPTGEETQYF
d_gene: NA; abundance: NA; j_gene: TRBJ1-1; v_gene: TRBV19; CDR3nt: TGTGCCACCCGACAGAACACTGAAGCTTTCTTT; CDR3aa: CATRQNTEAFF
d_gene: NA; abundance: NA; j_gene: TRBJ2-7; v_gene: TRBV5-4; CDR3nt: TGTGCCAGCAGCTTTGGGACGGGGGACTACGAGCAGTACTTC; CDR3aa: CASSFGTGDYEQYF
d_gene: NA; abundance: NA; j_gene: TRBJ2-1; v_gene: TRBV28; CDR3nt: TGTGCCAGCAGTTTAGCCTCCGGGTTCCAGTTCTTC; CDR3aa: CASSLASGFQFF
d_gene: NA; abundance: few; j_gene: TRBJ2-7; v_gene: TRBV18; CDR3nt: TGTGCCAGCTCACCAGGACAGTCAAGCTCCTACGAGCAGTACTTC; CDR3aa: CASSPGQSSSYEQYF
d_gene: NA; abundance: many; j_gene: TRBJ2-3; v_gene: TRBV15; CDR3nt: TGTGCCACCAGTAAGGGGGGCACAGATACGCAGTATTTT; CDR3aa: CATSKGGTDTQYF
d_gene: NA; abundance: NA; j_gene: TRBJ2-1; v_gene: TRBV2; CDR3nt: TGTGCCAGCAACCAGGTTAGCTCCTACAATGAGCAGTTCTTC; CDR3aa: CASNQVSSYNEQFF
d_gene: NA; abundance: NA; j_gene: TRBJ2-1; v_gene: TRBV6-1; CDR3nt: TGTGCCAGCAGTGTTATATCAGGGATCGATGAGCAGTTCTTC; CDR3aa: CASSVISGIDEQFF
d_gene: TRBD2; abundance: few; j_gene: TRBJ2-2; v_gene: TRBV6-5; CDR3nt: TGTGCCAGCAGTTACGGGGCTAGCGGGACGTACGGGGAGCTGTTTTTT; CDR3aa: CASSYGASGTYGELFF
d_gene: NA; abundance: few; j_gene: TRBJ2-1; v_gene: TRBV4-1; CDR3nt: TGCGCCAGCAGCCAAGGCTCTGGAGGGGACAATGAGCAGTTCTTC; CDR3aa: CASSQGSGGDNEQFF
d_gene: TRBD2; abundance: NA; j_gene: TRBJ2-7; v_gene: TRBV13; CDR3nt: TGTGCCAGCAGCCCAGGGACTAGCGGACGTTACGAGCAGTACTTC; CDR3aa: CASSPGTSGRYEQYF